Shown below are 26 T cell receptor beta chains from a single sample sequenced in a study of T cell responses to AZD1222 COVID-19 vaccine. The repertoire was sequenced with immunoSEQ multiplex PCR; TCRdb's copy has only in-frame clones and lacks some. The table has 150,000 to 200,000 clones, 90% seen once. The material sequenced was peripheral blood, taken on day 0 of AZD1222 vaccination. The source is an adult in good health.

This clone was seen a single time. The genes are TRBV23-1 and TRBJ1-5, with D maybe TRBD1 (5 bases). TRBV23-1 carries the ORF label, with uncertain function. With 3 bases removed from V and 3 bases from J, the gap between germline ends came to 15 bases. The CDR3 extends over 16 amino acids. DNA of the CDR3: TGCGCCAGCAGTCACCTCCGGGGGGGATACAATCAGCCCCAGCATTTT. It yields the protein CASSHLRGGYNQPQHF.

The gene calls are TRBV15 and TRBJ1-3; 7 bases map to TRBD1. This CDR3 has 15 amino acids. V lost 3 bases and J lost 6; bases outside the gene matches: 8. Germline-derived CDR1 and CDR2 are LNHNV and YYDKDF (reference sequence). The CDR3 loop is CATSSETGTLNTIYF. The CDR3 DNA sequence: TGTGCCACCAGCAGTGAGACAGGGACTCTAAACACCATATATTTT. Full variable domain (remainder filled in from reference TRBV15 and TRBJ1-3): DAMVIQNPRYQVTQFGKPVTLSCSQTLNHNVMYWYQQKSSQAPKLLFHYYDKDFNNEADTPDNFQSRRPNTSFCFLDIRSPGLGDTAMYLCATSSETGTLNTIYFGEGSWLTVV.

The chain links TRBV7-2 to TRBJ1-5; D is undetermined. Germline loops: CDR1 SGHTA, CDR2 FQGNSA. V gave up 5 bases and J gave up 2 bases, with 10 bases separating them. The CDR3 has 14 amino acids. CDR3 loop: CASSPNLGNQPQHF. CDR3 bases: TGTGCCAGCAGCCCTAATTTGGGCAATCAGCCCCAGCATTTT.

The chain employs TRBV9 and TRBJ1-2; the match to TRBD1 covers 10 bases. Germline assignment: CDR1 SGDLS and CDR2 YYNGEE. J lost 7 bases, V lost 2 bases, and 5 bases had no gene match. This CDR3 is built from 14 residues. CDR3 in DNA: TGTGCCAGCAGCGTGACAGGGGGCGTCTCTGGCTACACCTTC. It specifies CASSVTGGVSGYTF.

CDR3 loop: CASSPTAAQGTGLIETQYF. In DNA, the CDR3 is TGTGCCAGCAGCCCGACCGCCGCCCAAGGGACAGGGCTAATCGAGACCCAGTACTTC. V is TRBV7-9 and J is TRBJ2-5; 9 bases align to TRBD1. V shed 5 bases and J 5 bases; nucleotides not matched to a gene: 21. Germline V gene sequence: CDR1 SEHNR, CDR2 FQNEAQ (reference sequence). The CDR3 has 19 amino acids.

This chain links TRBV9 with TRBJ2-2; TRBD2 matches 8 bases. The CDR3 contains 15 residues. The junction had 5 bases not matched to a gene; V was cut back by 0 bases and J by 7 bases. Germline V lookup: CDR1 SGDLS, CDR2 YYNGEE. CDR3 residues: CASSVAGGRNGELFF. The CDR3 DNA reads TGTGCCAGCAGCGTAGCGGGGGGGCGTAACGGGGAGCTGTTTTTT.

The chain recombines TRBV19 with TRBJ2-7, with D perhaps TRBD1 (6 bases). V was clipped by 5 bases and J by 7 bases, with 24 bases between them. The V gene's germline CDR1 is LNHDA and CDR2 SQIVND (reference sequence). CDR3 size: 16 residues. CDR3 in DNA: TGTGCCAGTAGTCCCCGCCGACAGGTCACAAAGGGAGAGCAGTACTTC. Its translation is CASSPRRQVTKGEQYF.

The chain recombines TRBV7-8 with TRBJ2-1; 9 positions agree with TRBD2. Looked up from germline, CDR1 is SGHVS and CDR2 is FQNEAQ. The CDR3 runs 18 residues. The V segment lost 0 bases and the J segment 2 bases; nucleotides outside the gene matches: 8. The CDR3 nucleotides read TGTGCCAGCAGCTTAGCAACGAGGCTAGCGGGGCCCTACAATGAGCAGTTCTTC. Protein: CASSLATRLAGPYNEQFF.

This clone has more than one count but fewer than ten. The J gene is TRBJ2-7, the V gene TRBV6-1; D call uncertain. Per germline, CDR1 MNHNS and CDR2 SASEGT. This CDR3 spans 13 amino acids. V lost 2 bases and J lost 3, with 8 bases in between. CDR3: CASSEQLGYEQYF. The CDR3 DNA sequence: TGTGCCAGCAGTGAACAGCTGGGCTACGAGCAGTACTTC.

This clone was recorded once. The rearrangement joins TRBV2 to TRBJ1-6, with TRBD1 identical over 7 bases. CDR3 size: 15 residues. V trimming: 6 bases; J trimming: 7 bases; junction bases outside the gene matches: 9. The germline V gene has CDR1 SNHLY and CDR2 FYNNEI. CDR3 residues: CASRADRAENSPLHF. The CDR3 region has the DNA TGTGCCAGCAGGGCCGACAGGGCGGAGAATTCACCCCTCCACTTT.

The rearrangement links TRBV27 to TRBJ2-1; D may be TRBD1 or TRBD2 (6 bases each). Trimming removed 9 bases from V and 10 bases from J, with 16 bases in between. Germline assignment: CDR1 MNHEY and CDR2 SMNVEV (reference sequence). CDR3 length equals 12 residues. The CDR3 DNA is TGTGCCAGTAGGGGGGCCTCAGTCGAGCAGTTCTTC. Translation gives CASRGASVEQFF.

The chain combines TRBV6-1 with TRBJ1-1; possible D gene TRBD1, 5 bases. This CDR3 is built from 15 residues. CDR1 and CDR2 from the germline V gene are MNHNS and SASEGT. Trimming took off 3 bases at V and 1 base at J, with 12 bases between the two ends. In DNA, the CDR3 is TGTGCCAGCAGTGACCAGGGACGGGCGAACACTGAAGCTTTCTTT. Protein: CASSDQGRANTEAFF.

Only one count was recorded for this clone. The CDR3 sequence: CASSQDLVGEGYTF. CDR3 coding DNA: TGTGCCAGCAGCCAAGATCTTGTTGGCGAAGGCTACACCTTC. The chain employs TRBV3-1 (or the pseudogene TRBV3-2) and TRBJ1-2, with D hard to call. Germline V gives CDR1 LGHDT, CDR2 YNNKEL (reference sequence). The CDR3 runs 14 residues. Trimming stripped 0 bases from V and 8 bases from J, with 13 bases between.

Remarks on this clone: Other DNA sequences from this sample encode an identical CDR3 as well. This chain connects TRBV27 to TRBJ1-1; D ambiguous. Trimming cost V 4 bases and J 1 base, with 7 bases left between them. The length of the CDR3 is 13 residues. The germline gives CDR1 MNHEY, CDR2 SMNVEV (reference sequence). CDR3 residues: CASSSGGNTEAFF. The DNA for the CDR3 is TGTGCCAGCAGTTCGGGAGGGAACACTGAAGCTTTCTTT.

The CDR3 loop reads CASDRSNYGYTF. The CDR3, as DNA: TGTGCCAGCGACAGGAGTAACTATGGCTACACCTTC. V and J are TRBV2 and TRBJ1-2; TRBD1 might be the D (6 bases). V was cut by 8 bases and J by 1 base, with 8 bases left in between. The CDR3 is 12 amino acids. Germline lookup yields CDR1 SNHLY and CDR2 FYNNEI.

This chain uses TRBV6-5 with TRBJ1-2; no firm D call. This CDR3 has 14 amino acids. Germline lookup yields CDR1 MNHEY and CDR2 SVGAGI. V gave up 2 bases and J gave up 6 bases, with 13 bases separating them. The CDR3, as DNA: TGTGCCAGCAGTTACCGCGGCCTCGGCGATGGCTACACCTTC. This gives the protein CASSYRGLGDGYTF.

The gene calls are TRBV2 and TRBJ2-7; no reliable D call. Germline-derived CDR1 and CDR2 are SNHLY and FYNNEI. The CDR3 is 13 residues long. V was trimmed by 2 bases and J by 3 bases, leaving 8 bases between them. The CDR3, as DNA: TGTGCCAGCAGTGAACTATTGGGCTACGAGCAGTACTTC. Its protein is CASSELLGYEQYF.

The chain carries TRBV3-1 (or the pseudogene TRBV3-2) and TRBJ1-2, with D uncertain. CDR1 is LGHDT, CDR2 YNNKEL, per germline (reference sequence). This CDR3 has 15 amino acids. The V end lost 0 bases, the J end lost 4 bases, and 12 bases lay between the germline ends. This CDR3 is CASSQEFGRGYGYTF. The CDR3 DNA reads TGTGCCAGCAGCCAAGAGTTTGGACGCGGCTATGGCTACACCTTC.

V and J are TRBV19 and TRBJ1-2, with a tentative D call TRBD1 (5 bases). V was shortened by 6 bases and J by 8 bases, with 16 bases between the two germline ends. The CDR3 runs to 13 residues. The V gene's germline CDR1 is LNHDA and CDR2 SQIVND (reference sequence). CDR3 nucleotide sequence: TGTGCCAGTAGCCGCGGGACCTACTGGGGCTACACCTTC. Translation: CASSRGTYWGYTF.

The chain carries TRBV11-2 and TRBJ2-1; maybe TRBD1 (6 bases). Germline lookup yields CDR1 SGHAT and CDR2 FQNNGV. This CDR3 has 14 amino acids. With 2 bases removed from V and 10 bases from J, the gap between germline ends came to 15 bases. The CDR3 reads CASSLTQGMGEQFF. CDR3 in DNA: TGTGCCAGCAGCTTAACTCAGGGGATGGGGGAGCAGTTCTTC.

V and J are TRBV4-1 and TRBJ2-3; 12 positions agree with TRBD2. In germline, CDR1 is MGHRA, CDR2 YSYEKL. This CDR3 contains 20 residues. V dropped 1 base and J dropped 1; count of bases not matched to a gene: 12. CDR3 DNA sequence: TGCGCCAGCAGCCAAGTAGGGCTAGCGGGGGGGCCAAGGGGCACAGATACGCAGTATTTT. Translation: CASSQVGLAGGPRGTDTQYF.

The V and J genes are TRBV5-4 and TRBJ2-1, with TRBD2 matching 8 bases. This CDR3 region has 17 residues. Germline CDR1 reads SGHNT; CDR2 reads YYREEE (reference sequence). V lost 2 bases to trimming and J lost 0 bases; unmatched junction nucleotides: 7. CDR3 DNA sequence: TGTGCCAGCAGCTTCTCGGTGGCGGGGGGCTCCTACAATGAGCAGTTCTTC. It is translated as CASSFSVAGGSYNEQFF.

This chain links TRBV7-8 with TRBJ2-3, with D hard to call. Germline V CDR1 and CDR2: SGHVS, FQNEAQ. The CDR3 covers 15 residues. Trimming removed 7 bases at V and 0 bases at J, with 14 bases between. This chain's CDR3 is CASTRVWSSTDTQYF. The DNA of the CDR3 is TGTGCCAGCACCCGAGTCTGGTCTAGCACAGATACGCAGTATTTT.

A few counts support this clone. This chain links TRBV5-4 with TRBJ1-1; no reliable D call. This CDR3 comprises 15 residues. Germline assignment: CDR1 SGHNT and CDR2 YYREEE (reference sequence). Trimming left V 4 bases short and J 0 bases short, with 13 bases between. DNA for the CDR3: TGTGCCAGCAGCAGCTCCGGTCAGTTGAACACTGAAGCTTTCTTT. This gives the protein CASSSSGQLNTEAFF.

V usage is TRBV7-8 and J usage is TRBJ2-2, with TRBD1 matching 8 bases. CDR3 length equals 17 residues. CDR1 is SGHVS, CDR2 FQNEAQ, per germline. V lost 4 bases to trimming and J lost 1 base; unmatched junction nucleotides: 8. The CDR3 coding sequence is TGTGCCAGCAGCTCGTCCACAGGGGGTATGAACACCGGGGAGCTGTTTTTT. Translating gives CASSSSTGGMNTGELFF.

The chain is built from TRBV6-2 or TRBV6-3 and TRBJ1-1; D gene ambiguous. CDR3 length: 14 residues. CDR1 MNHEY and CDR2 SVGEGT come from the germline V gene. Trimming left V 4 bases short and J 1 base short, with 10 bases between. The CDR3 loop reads CASSFRTGNTEAFF. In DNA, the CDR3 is TGTGCCAGCAGTTTCCGGACGGGGAACACTGAAGCTTTCTTT.